This T cell receptor (beta chain) was sequenced in a study of T-cell reconstitution after alpha-beta-depleted transplantation in children. General study findings and limits: Recipient T cells and thymic progenitors that survived were the source of the high TCRbeta diversity seen at day 60 in some patients. One year after transplant, T-cell counts and diversity came mostly from newly produced T cells. Reports say that about two months after transplant, the alpha-beta T cells came out of several hundred graft clones that had expanded.

The CDR3 is 15 residues long. V was clipped by 0 bases and J by 2 bases; unmatched bases: 4. CDR1 and CDR2 from the germline V gene are DFQATT and SNEGSKA (reference sequence). This clonotype occurred many times. Its target is not known. Unique molecular identifiers were incorporated into the prepared TCRbeta library. Via MiXCR, TCRdb re-called the PCR reads, giving one row per CDR3 protein. Here the sample spans 400,000 to 550,000 distinct CDR3 sequences, 10% to 13% being singletons. The material sequenced was PBMCs, taken before TCRalphabeta/CD19-depleted stem cell transplant. The source is a child aged 2-15 years with inherited bone marrow failure, due to receive a stem cell transplant. V usage is TRBV20-1 and J usage is TRBJ2-1; 7 nucleotides match TRBD2. CDR3 protein: CSARDWRGTYNEQFF. The CDR3 DNA follows: TGCAGTGCTAGAGACTGGCGGGGGACCTACAATGAGCAGTTCTTC.